The next 27 T cell receptor beta chains were all read from a single sample in a study of blood T cell repertoires in COVID-19. Clones were sequenced by immunoSEQ multiplex PCR, and TCRdb holds only the in-frame ones, with some missing. The sample has around 280,000 clones, roughly 86% seen once. Sample: peripheral blood. These receptors were obtained from a young woman who had recovered from COVID-19.

This clone occurred once. V is TRBV6-5 and J is TRBJ2-7; 12 bases line up with TRBD2. Germline V CDR1 and CDR2: MNHEY, SVGAGI. This CDR3 contains 15 residues. V shed 5 bases, J shed 12 bases, and the junction held 14 bases outside the gene matches. The CDR3 is CASSLRPSGGAESYF. In DNA, the CDR3 is TGTGCCAGCAGTCTGCGGCCTAGCGGGGGGGCCGAGTCGTACTTC.

In its sample, this clone was seen once. V is TRBV6-6 and J is TRBJ2-2, with 9 bases aligning to TRBD1. From germline, CDR1 is MNHNY and CDR2 SVGAGI (reference sequence). This CDR3 is built from 20 residues. V dropped 5 bases and J dropped 5; count of bases not matched to a gene: 21. The CDR3 bases are TGTGCCAGCAGTCCCCAAACTCAAACTCCCGGGACAGGGTATACCGGGGAGCTGTTTTTT. Protein sequence: CASSPQTQTPGTGYTGELFF.

J is TRBJ2-2 and V is TRBV24-1, with 10 bases lining up with TRBD1. Germline V CDR1 and CDR2: KGHDR, SFDVKD. The CDR3 consists of 16 residues. The V and J ends lost 3 bases and 1 base, in that order; junction bases with no gene match: 1. This chain's CDR3 is CATSDGTGVNTGELFF. Here the CDR3 DNA reads TGTGCCACCAGTGATGGGACAGGGGTGAACACCGGGGAGCTGTTTTTT.

The CDR3 sequence is CASSQDRGDYGYTF. In DNA, the CDR3 is TGCGCCAGCAGCCAAGATCGGGGAGACTATGGCTACACCTTC. The chain couples TRBV4-3 to TRBJ1-2; D not certain. Trimming took 0 bases from V and 3 from J, leaving 8 bases between them. There are 14 residues in the CDR3. Germline V gene sequence: CDR1 LGHNA, CDR2 YSLEER.

The chain recombines TRBV12-3 or TRBV12-4 with TRBJ2-2, with 9 nucleotides matching TRBD2. CDR3 length: 12 residues. With 10 bases clipped from V and 6 bases from J, the junction kept 3 bases outside the gene matches. The CDR3 loop reads CATRTSAGELFF. CDR3 in DNA: TGTGCCACCAGGACTAGCGCCGGGGAGCTGTTTTTT.

The chain carries TRBV2 and TRBJ2-5; D may be TRBD2 (5 bases). Trimming removed 5 bases at V and 6 bases at J, with 16 bases between. This CDR3 spans 14 amino acids. CDR1 is SNHLY, CDR2 FYNNEI, per germline. CDR3 DNA sequence: TGTGCCAGCAGTCAACCACTAGATGCAAAGACCCAGTACTTC. Its protein product is CASSQPLDAKTQYF.

The V gene is TRBV6-5, the J gene TRBJ1-2, with 8 bases lining up with TRBD1. With V trimmed by 3 bases and J by 6 bases, 6 bases remained unmatched. The CDR3 is 14 amino acids. Germline lookup yields CDR1 MNHEY and CDR2 SVGAGI. CDR3 bases: TGTGCCAGCAGTTATAAGACAGGGGTAAATGGCTACACCTTC. Amino acid sequence: CASSYKTGVNGYTF.

J is TRBJ1-2 and V is TRBV6-5; no firm D call. V lost 5 bases, J lost 5 bases, and 15 bases lay in between. Germline CDR1 is MNHEY and CDR2 is SVGAGI. The CDR3 extends over 14 amino acids. CDR3 coding DNA: TGTGCCAGCAGTACGGGTCTAACCCAATATGGCTACACCTTC. This codes for CASSTGLTQYGYTF.

V and J are TRBV14 and TRBJ1-2; D gene unclear. Germline V gives CDR1 SGHDN, CDR2 FVKESK. V lost 1 base, J lost 4 bases, and 10 bases lay in between. The CDR3 covers 14 residues. The CDR3, as DNA: TGTGCCAGCAGCCAAGTCGGAGGGCCCTATGGCTACACCTTC. Protein product: CASSQVGGPYGYTF.

This clone was seen a handful of times. The chain uses TRBV6-5 and TRBJ1-4; 8 bases match TRBD1. Germline values: CDR1 MNHEY, CDR2 SVGAGI. J lost 6 bases, V lost 6 bases, and 6 bases had no gene match. This CDR3 is built from 14 residues. CDR3 DNA sequence: TGTGCCAGCAGAAACAGGGGGTTGTATGAAAAACTGTTTTTT. It codes for CASRNRGLYEKLFF.

The rearrangement joins TRBV5-1 to TRBJ1-5; D is ambiguous. Trimming cost V 1 base and J 4 bases, with 15 bases left between them. Germline loops: CDR1 SGHRS, CDR2 YFSETQ. This CDR3 comprises 16 residues. The CDR3 loop is CASSLRRDSGNQPQHF. The CDR3 DNA sequence: TGCGCCAGCAGCTTGCGTCGGGATTCAGGAAATCAGCCCCAGCATTTT.

The chain links TRBV24-1 to TRBJ2-3, with a weak D call TRBD1 (6 bases). V lost 5 bases and J 4 bases, leaving 21 bases between the germline ends. Germline V gene lookup returns CDR1 KGHDR and CDR2 SFDVKD. The CDR3 covers 17 residues. CDR3 protein: CATSAATGRAGSDTQYF. The CDR3 DNA follows: TGTGCCACCAGTGCCGCGACAGGACGAGCAGGGTCAGATACGCAGTATTTT.

This sequence joins TRBV6-6 and TRBJ2-6, with TRBD2 matching 8 bases. The CDR3 spans 15 residues. Germline assignment: CDR1 MNHNY and CDR2 SVGAGI (reference sequence). The trim removed 5 bases at V and 1 base at J, leaving 1 base unmatched. CDR3 coding DNA: TGTGCCAGCAGTCCGGGGGGGTCTGGGGCCAACGTCCTGACTTTC. Translation gives CASSPGGSGANVLTF.

This clone was detected only once. The chain uses TRBV19 and TRBJ2-3; weak D call: TRBD1 (6 bases). The CDR3 runs to 16 residues. The V gene lost 3 bases and the J gene lost 3 bases, with 16 bases spanning the gap. Germline-derived CDR1 and CDR2 are LNHDA and SQIVND (reference sequence). In DNA, the CDR3 is TGTGCCAGTAGTATTGGGCAGGGGCAGCGTACAGATACGCAGTATTTT. It codes for CASSIGQGQRTDTQYF. Full variable domain (outside the CDR3, taken from reference TRBV19 and TRBJ2-3): DGGITQSPKYLFRKEGQNVTLSCEQNLNHDAMYWYRQDPGQGLRLIYYSQIVNDFQKGDIAEGYSVSREKKESFPLTVTSAQKNPTAFYLCASSIGQGQRTDTQYFGPGTRLTVL.

The chain uses TRBV27 and TRBJ2-3; no clear D. Germline CDR1 MNHEY, CDR2 SMNVEV (reference sequence). This CDR3 is built from 15 residues. Trimming removed 2 bases at V and 2 bases at J, with 11 bases between. DNA for the CDR3: TGTGCCAGCAGTTTACTTTCAGCGAACACAGATACGCAGTATTTT. Translated, it gives CASSLLSANTDTQYF.

The chain employs TRBV7-3 and TRBJ2-6, with a possible D match to TRBD1 (6 bases). The germline V gene encodes CDR1 SGHTA and CDR2 FQGTGA. Trimming cost V 5 bases and J 0 bases, with 14 bases left between them. This CDR3 spans 17 amino acids. CDR3 sequence reads: CASSLLGQSSGANVLTF. The CDR3 DNA follows: TGTGCCAGCAGCCTCCTCGGACAGAGCTCTGGGGCCAACGTCCTGACTTTC.

CDR3 loop: CASSLLGQGKFETQYF. In nucleotides, the CDR3 is TGTGCCAGCAGCTTGCTGGGACAGGGTAAATTTGAGACCCAGTACTTC. The V and J genes are TRBV5-4 and TRBJ2-5; TRBD1 matches 9 bases. The germline V gene has CDR1 SGHNT and CDR2 YYREEE (reference sequence). There are 16 residues in the CDR3. The V and J ends lost 1 base and 5 bases, in that order; junction bases with no gene match: 9.

The chain is built from TRBV27 and TRBJ2-7, with D tentatively TRBD2 (6 bases). Germline loops: CDR1 MNHEY, CDR2 SMNVEV (reference sequence). The CDR3 spans 13 residues. V was cut by 4 bases and J by 4 bases, with 11 bases left in between. The DNA of the CDR3 is TGTGCCAGCAGTTCGGGACTTGGGTACGAGCAGTACTTC. This encodes CASSSGLGYEQYF.

This chain connects TRBV18 to TRBJ2-7; D perhaps matches TRBD1 (6 bases). There are 13 residues in the CDR3. V was trimmed by 3 bases and J by 5 bases, leaving 11 bases between them. The germline V gene encodes CDR1 KGHSH and CDR2 LQKENI. CDR3 in DNA: TGTGCCAGCTCACCTACATCAGGGGACGAGCAGTACTTC. Protein: CASSPTSGDEQYF.

With respect to this clone: At one of its ends the junction is not consistent with the germline gene, which may arise from a read error. The genes are TRBV20-1 and TRBJ2-7, with D maybe TRBD1 (5 bases). Germline CDR1 and CDR2: DFQATT and SNEGSKA (reference sequence). The CDR3 has 9 amino acids. CDR3 bases: TGCAGTGCTGGACAAATGGCCGCTTTT. It specifies CSAGQMAAF.

This rearrangement joins TRBV18 to TRBJ1-1, with 9 bases matching TRBD1. V shed 2 bases and J 7 bases; nucleotides not matched to a gene: 11. The CDR3 runs 16 residues. Germline CDR1 is KGHSH and CDR2 is LQKENI. The CDR3 nucleotides read TGTGCCAGCTCACCATTCCAACCCGGGACAGGGCATGAAGCTTTCTTT. Protein sequence: CASSPFQPGTGHEAFF.

This chain joins TRBV4-1 and TRBJ2-1; 8 bases fit TRBD1. Germline V gene sequence: CDR1 MGHRA, CDR2 YSYEKL. V dropped 1 base and J dropped 0; count of bases not matched to a gene: 14. The CDR3 has 20 amino acids. The CDR3 DNA reads TGCGCCAGCAGCCAAGGGTCTTCCGGACAGGGCTCTCGCTCCTACAATGAGCAGTTCTTC. Its translation: CASSQGSSGQGSRSYNEQFF.

CDR3 bases: TGTGCCAGCAGCCTGAAGACTGCCACCGGGGAGCTGTTTTTT. This codes for CASSLKTATGELFF. V usage is TRBV7-9 and J usage is TRBJ2-2, with unresolved D. CDR1 SEHNR and CDR2 FQNEAQ come from the germline V gene (reference sequence). The germline V and J ends were trimmed by 5 bases and 4 bases, with 11 bases remaining between them. The CDR3 has 14 amino acids.

CDR3 in DNA: TGCGCCAGCAGCCAAGTAACTAGCCCGGGCCAAGAGACCCAGTACTTC. It is translated as CASSQVTSPGQETQYF. The J gene is TRBJ2-5, the V gene TRBV4-1, with D possibly TRBD2 on 6 matching bases. The CDR3 loop spans 16 amino acids. CDR1 is MGHRA and CDR2 is YSYEKL in the germline V gene. V was pared by 1 base and J by 1 base, with 13 bases between.

The chain has TRBV19 and TRBJ1-5; 10 bases map to TRBD1. CDR1 and CDR2 from the germline V gene are LNHDA and SQIVND (reference sequence). J lost 2 bases, V lost 4 bases, and 2 bases had no gene match. The CDR3 length is 15 residues. CDR3 residues: CASSTGQGGNQPQHF. The CDR3 DNA reads TGTGCCAGTAGTACTGGACAGGGGGGCAATCAGCCCCAGCATTTT.

V and J are TRBV6-1 and TRBJ2-5; maybe TRBD2 (5 bases). CDR1 and CDR2 (germline): MNHNS, SASEGT. The CDR3 runs to 12 residues. Trimming shortened V by 3 bases and J by 5 bases, and 7 bases separated the two germline ends. The CDR3 sequence: CASSDRGETQYF. For the CDR3, the DNA is TGTGCCAGCAGTGACCGAGGGGAGACCCAGTACTTC.

The chain recombines TRBV6-5 with TRBJ2-7; 9 positions agree with TRBD2. This CDR3 is built from 14 residues. Germline CDR1 MNHEY, CDR2 SVGAGI. V shed 2 bases and J 5 bases; nucleotides not matched to a gene: 4. DNA for the CDR3: TGTGCCAGCAGTTACGGGACTAGCAACCACGAGCAGTACTTC. This encodes CASSYGTSNHEQYF.